The 10 T cell receptor beta chains reported below all come from one sample, sequenced in a study of T-cell reconstitution after alpha-beta-depleted transplantation in children. Unique molecular identifiers tagged the TCRbeta library. MiXCR, run by TCRdb on the PCR reads, gives a single entry per CDR3 protein. Of roughly 70,000 distinct CDR3 sequences listed, 4.9% are singletons. The material sequenced was PBMCs, mostly from graft donor cells, taken 180 days after TCRalphabeta/CD19-depleted stem cell transplant. These receptor sequences come from a boy under three years old who had a stem cell transplant for acute myeloid leukemia, so the T cells may come from the graft donor.

At least ten counts were recorded for this clonotype. This chain uses TRBV28 with TRBJ1-3; D uncertain. The V and J ends lost 5 bases and 4 bases respectively, with 15 bases between them. The CDR3 totals 15 residues. Germline V gene data show CDR1 as MDHEN and CDR2 as SYDVKM. The CDR3 loop reads CASSDAYSGGNTIYF. CDR3 sequence (DNA): TGTGCCAGCAGTGACGCCTACTCAGGAGGAAACACCATATATTTT.

At least ten counts were recorded for this clonotype. The chain combines TRBV4-3 with TRBJ2-1; 12 bases align to TRBD1. Germline CDR1 and CDR2: LGHNA and YSLEER. V trimming: 0 bases; J trimming: 10 bases; junction bases outside the gene matches: 7. The CDR3 extends over 16 amino acids. The CDR3 bases are TGCGCCAGCAGCCAAGATCGAGGGACAGGGGGCCGGGAGCAGTTCTTC. This codes for CASSQDRGTGGREQFF.

This clonotype was picked up many times. V gene TRBV11-3 combines with J gene TRBJ2-1; D possibly corresponds to TRBD2 (6 bases). Trimming took off 1 base at V and 7 bases at J, with 17 bases between the two ends. The germline CDR1 and CDR2 sequences are SGHNT and YENEEA. The CDR3 spans 16 residues. The CDR3 reads CASSLVSGVPWNEQFF. The CDR3, as DNA: TGTGCCAGCAGCTTAGTATCGGGGGTCCCTTGGAATGAGCAGTTCTTC.

The gene calls are TRBV11-1 and TRBJ2-2, with 8 bases lining up with TRBD2. Germline trimming cut 8 bases from V and 0 bases from J; bases unmatched to any gene: 14. Germline CDR1 reads SGHAT; CDR2 reads FQDESV (reference sequence). CDR3 size: 18 residues. DNA for the CDR3: TGTGCCAGCCGCCTCCGCTCCGGGGGGGCAGCGAACACCGGGGAGCTGTTTTTT. Amino acids: CASRLRSGGAANTGELFF. The whole variable domain, remainder taken from reference TRBV11-1 and TRBJ2-2, is EAEVAQSPRYKITEKSQAVAFWCDPISGHATLYWYRQILGQGPELLVQFQDESVVDDSQLPKDRFSAERLKGVDSTLKIQPAELGDSAMYLCASRLRSGGAANTGELFFGEGSRLTVL.

This clonotype was seen many times. The V call is TRBV12-3 or TRBV12-4, the J call TRBJ1-2; D gene unclear. V was trimmed by 3 bases and J by 4 bases, leaving 9 bases between them. The CDR3 is made up of 13 amino acids. The CDR3 spells CASSFGRAYGYTF. Written as DNA, the CDR3 is TGTGCCAGCAGTTTCGGACGGGCCTATGGCTACACCTTC.

This clonotype was detected ten times or more. V and J are TRBV7-2 and TRBJ1-2; D call uncertain. This CDR3 spans 15 amino acids. The germline V gene has CDR1 SGHTA and CDR2 FQGNSA. V lost 0 bases and J lost 1, with 9 bases in between. Here the CDR3 reads CASSLALAFNYGYTF. CDR3 DNA: TGTGCCAGCAGCTTAGCACTCGCCTTTAACTATGGCTACACCTTC.

This clonotype was recorded at least ten times. J is TRBJ2-2 and V is TRBV7-2; D unclear. Trimming took off 1 base at V and 1 base at J, with 7 bases between the two ends. The CDR3 has 15 amino acids. Looked up from germline, CDR1 is SGHTA and CDR2 is FQGNSA. DNA for the CDR3: TGTGCCAGCAGCTTAGAGTGGAGGAACACCGGGGAGCTGTTTTTT. It codes for CASSLEWRNTGELFF.

This clonotype was counted many times. The chain recombines TRBV24-1 with TRBJ2-3; D is uncertain. This CDR3 region has 13 residues. V gave up 4 bases and J gave up 2 bases, with 6 bases separating them. Germline V CDR1 and CDR2: KGHDR, SFDVKD. CDR3: CATSDPFTDTQYF. CDR3 coding DNA: TGTGCCACCAGTGACCCTTTCACAGATACGCAGTATTTT.

This clonotype has a count of ten or more. CDR3 in amino acids: CSAKGSGGPGDTQYF. The CDR3 DNA reads as TGCAGTGCTAAGGGATCAGGCGGCCCCGGGGATACGCAGTATTTT. The rearrangement links TRBV20-1 to TRBJ2-3; D not resolved. The CDR3 is made up of 15 amino acids. The V gene's germline CDR1 is DFQATT and CDR2 SNEGSKA (reference sequence). V was cut by 4 bases and J by 6 bases, with 20 bases left in between.

This clonotype was detected many times. This chain links TRBV5-8 with TRBJ1-1; 7 nucleotides align to TRBD1. V trimming: 4 bases; J trimming: 3 bases; junction bases outside the gene matches: 6. Germline V gene lookup returns CDR1 SGHTS and CDR2 YDEGEE. This CDR3 has 14 amino acids. CDR3 protein: CASSPHRGYTEAFF. As DNA, the CDR3 is TGTGCCAGCAGCCCCCACAGGGGTTACACTGAAGCTTTCTTT. The variable domain in full, completed from reference TRBV5-8 and TRBJ1-1, reads EAGVTQSPTHLIKTRGQQATLRCSPISGHTSVYWYQQALGLGLQFLLWYDEGEERNRGNFPPRFSGRQFPNYSSELNVNALELEDSALYLCASSPHRGYTEAFFGQGTRLTVV.